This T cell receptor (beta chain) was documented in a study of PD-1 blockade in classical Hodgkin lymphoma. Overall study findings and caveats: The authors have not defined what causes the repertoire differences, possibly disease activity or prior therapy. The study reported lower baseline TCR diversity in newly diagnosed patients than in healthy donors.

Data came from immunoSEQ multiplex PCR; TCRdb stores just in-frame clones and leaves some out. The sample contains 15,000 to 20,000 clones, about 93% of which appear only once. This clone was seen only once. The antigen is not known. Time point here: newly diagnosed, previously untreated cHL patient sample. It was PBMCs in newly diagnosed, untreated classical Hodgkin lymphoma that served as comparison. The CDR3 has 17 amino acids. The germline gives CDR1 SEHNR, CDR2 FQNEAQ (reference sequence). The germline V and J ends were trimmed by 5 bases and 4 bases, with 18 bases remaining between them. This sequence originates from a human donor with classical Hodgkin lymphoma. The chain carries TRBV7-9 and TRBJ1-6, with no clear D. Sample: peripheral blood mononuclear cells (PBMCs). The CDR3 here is CASSTLKRAAYNSPLHF. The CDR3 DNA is TGTGCCAGCAGCACGCTCAAAAGGGCAGCATATAATTCACCCCTCCACTTT. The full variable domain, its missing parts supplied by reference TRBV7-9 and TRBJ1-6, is DTGVSQNPRHKITKRGQNVTFRCDPISEHNRLYWYRQTLGQGPEFLTYFQNEAQLEKSRLLSDRFSAERPKGSFSTLEIQRTEQGDSAMYLCASSTLKRAAYNSPLHFGNGTRLTVT.